These T cell receptor beta chains were read from a single sample in a study of molecular identifiers for immune sequencing clone quantification. TCRdb independently ran MiXCR on the PCR reads; one entry per CDR3 protein. The sample includes about 640,000 distinct CDR3 sequences, around 20% of them seen just once. Sequences were obtained from naive CD8+ T cells from blood, with Jurkat cell RNA spiked in. These receptors were collected from a human donor in good health. Some libraries in this study had Jurkat cell RNA spiked in. The CDR3 runs from the conserved cysteine through the conserved F or W. A D gene is named only where the DNA matches it firmly. The size of a clone is reported for some rows only, either as once, few or many, or as a class for expanded clones.

CDR3nt: TGTGCCAGCAGCCCAGGATTGGATAGCAATCAGCCCCAGCATTTT
CDR3aa: CASSPGLDSNQPQHF
abundance: many
v_gene: TRBV5-4
len: 15
d_gene: -
j_gene: TRBJ1-5

CDR3nt: TGTGCCAGCAGCTTGCGTTCCGGGACAGGGGGAATCGAGCAGTACTTC
CDR3aa: CASSLRSGTGGIEQYF
abundance: many
v_gene: TRBV5-5
len: 16
d_gene: TRBD1
j_gene: TRBJ2-7

CDR3nt: TGTGCCAGCAGCAACGGGGACAGGGCTGGGGAGCAGTACTTC
CDR3aa: CASSNGDRAGEQYF
abundance: once
v_gene: TRBV21-1
len: 14
d_gene: -
j_gene: TRBJ2-7

CDR3nt: TGTGCCAGCAGCCGCGGGACATTCAACCCTAACTATGGCTACACCTTC
CDR3aa: CASSRGTFNPNYGYTF
abundance: few
v_gene: TRBV3-1
len: 16
d_gene: -
j_gene: TRBJ1-2

CDR3nt: TGCAGTGCTGATGGACCACGGGAGCAGTATTTT
CDR3aa: CSADGPREQYF
abundance: many
v_gene: TRBV20-1
len: 11
d_gene: -
j_gene: TRBJ2-3

CDR3nt: TGCGCCAGCAGCCAAGACTTGAGAAACTACGAGCAGTACTTC
CDR3aa: CASSQDLRNYEQYF
abundance: many
v_gene: TRBV4-3
len: 14
d_gene: -
j_gene: TRBJ2-7

CDR3nt: TGCAGCGTTGTTACAGCGGGGACTGAAGCTTTCTTT
CDR3aa: CSVVTAGTEAFF
abundance: many
v_gene: TRBV29-1
len: 12
d_gene: -
j_gene: TRBJ1-1

CDR3nt: TGTGCCAGCAGCTTATTCCGGGACAGAGCGACCGGGGCTTTCTTT
CDR3aa: CASSLFRDRATGAFF
abundance: few
v_gene: TRBV13
len: 15
d_gene: TRBD1
j_gene: TRBJ1-1

CDR3nt: TGTGCCAGCAGCCTTCTGTCGGTGGCCACTGAAGCTTTCTTT
CDR3aa: CASSLLSVATEAFF
abundance: few
v_gene: TRBV14
len: 14
d_gene: -
j_gene: TRBJ1-1

CDR3nt: TGTGCCAGCAGTTTCCAACAGGATTATGAAAAACTGTTTTTT
CDR3aa: CASSFQQDYEKLFF
abundance: many
v_gene: TRBV12-3/TRBV12-4
len: 14
d_gene: -
j_gene: TRBJ1-4

CDR3nt: TGTGCCAGCAGCCGACCCCCTCTAGCGGTCTGCTCCTACGAGCAGTACTTC
CDR3aa: CASSRPPLAVCSYEQYF
abundance: many
v_gene: TRBV7-8
len: 17
d_gene: TRBD2
j_gene: TRBJ2-7

CDR3nt: TGTGCCAGCAGCCAAGGGACTAGCGGGGGGCCCGCGTTCTTC
CDR3aa: CASSQGTSGGPAFF
abundance: -
v_gene: TRBV3-1
len: 14
d_gene: TRBD2
j_gene: TRBJ2-1

CDR3nt: TGTGCCTGGAGTGTAGGAGGCGGGGAGACAGATACGCAGTGTTTT
CDR3aa: CAWSVGGGETDTQCF
abundance: -
v_gene: TRBV30
len: 15
d_gene: -
j_gene: TRBJ2-3

CDR3nt: TGTGCCAGCAGCTTAGTCGTTTTCGCGGACGGAGTCACAGATACGCAGTATTTT
CDR3aa: CASSLVVFADGVTDTQYF
abundance: -
v_gene: TRBV11-2
len: 18
d_gene: -
j_gene: TRBJ2-3

CDR3nt: TGTGCCAGCAGCTCATACAGGGGGGAGGTGGAGACCCAGTACTTC
CDR3aa: CASSSYRGEVETQYF
abundance: many
v_gene: TRBV7-2
len: 15
d_gene: TRBD1
j_gene: TRBJ2-5

CDR3nt: TGTGCCAGCAGCTTCGGGCACCGGACAGCGAAAAACATTCAGTACTTC
CDR3aa: CASSFGHRTAKNIQYF
abundance: many
v_gene: TRBV7-2
len: 16
d_gene: -
j_gene: TRBJ2-4

CDR3nt: TGTGCCAGCAGCCCGGAGAGGGGGGACTACCAAGAGACCCAGTACTTC
CDR3aa: CASSPERGDYQETQYF
abundance: many
v_gene: TRBV13
len: 16
d_gene: -
j_gene: TRBJ2-5

CDR3nt: TGTGCCACCGCGCGGAACTACAATGAGCAGTTCTTC
CDR3aa: CATARNYNEQFF
abundance: many
v_gene: TRBV15
len: 12
d_gene: -
j_gene: TRBJ2-1

CDR3nt: TGCAGTGCTAGAGACCGCGGTGGGGGTCCCCCCAACTATGGCTACACCTTC
CDR3aa: CSARDRGGGPPNYGYTF
abundance: -
v_gene: TRBV20-1
len: 17
d_gene: -
j_gene: TRBJ1-2